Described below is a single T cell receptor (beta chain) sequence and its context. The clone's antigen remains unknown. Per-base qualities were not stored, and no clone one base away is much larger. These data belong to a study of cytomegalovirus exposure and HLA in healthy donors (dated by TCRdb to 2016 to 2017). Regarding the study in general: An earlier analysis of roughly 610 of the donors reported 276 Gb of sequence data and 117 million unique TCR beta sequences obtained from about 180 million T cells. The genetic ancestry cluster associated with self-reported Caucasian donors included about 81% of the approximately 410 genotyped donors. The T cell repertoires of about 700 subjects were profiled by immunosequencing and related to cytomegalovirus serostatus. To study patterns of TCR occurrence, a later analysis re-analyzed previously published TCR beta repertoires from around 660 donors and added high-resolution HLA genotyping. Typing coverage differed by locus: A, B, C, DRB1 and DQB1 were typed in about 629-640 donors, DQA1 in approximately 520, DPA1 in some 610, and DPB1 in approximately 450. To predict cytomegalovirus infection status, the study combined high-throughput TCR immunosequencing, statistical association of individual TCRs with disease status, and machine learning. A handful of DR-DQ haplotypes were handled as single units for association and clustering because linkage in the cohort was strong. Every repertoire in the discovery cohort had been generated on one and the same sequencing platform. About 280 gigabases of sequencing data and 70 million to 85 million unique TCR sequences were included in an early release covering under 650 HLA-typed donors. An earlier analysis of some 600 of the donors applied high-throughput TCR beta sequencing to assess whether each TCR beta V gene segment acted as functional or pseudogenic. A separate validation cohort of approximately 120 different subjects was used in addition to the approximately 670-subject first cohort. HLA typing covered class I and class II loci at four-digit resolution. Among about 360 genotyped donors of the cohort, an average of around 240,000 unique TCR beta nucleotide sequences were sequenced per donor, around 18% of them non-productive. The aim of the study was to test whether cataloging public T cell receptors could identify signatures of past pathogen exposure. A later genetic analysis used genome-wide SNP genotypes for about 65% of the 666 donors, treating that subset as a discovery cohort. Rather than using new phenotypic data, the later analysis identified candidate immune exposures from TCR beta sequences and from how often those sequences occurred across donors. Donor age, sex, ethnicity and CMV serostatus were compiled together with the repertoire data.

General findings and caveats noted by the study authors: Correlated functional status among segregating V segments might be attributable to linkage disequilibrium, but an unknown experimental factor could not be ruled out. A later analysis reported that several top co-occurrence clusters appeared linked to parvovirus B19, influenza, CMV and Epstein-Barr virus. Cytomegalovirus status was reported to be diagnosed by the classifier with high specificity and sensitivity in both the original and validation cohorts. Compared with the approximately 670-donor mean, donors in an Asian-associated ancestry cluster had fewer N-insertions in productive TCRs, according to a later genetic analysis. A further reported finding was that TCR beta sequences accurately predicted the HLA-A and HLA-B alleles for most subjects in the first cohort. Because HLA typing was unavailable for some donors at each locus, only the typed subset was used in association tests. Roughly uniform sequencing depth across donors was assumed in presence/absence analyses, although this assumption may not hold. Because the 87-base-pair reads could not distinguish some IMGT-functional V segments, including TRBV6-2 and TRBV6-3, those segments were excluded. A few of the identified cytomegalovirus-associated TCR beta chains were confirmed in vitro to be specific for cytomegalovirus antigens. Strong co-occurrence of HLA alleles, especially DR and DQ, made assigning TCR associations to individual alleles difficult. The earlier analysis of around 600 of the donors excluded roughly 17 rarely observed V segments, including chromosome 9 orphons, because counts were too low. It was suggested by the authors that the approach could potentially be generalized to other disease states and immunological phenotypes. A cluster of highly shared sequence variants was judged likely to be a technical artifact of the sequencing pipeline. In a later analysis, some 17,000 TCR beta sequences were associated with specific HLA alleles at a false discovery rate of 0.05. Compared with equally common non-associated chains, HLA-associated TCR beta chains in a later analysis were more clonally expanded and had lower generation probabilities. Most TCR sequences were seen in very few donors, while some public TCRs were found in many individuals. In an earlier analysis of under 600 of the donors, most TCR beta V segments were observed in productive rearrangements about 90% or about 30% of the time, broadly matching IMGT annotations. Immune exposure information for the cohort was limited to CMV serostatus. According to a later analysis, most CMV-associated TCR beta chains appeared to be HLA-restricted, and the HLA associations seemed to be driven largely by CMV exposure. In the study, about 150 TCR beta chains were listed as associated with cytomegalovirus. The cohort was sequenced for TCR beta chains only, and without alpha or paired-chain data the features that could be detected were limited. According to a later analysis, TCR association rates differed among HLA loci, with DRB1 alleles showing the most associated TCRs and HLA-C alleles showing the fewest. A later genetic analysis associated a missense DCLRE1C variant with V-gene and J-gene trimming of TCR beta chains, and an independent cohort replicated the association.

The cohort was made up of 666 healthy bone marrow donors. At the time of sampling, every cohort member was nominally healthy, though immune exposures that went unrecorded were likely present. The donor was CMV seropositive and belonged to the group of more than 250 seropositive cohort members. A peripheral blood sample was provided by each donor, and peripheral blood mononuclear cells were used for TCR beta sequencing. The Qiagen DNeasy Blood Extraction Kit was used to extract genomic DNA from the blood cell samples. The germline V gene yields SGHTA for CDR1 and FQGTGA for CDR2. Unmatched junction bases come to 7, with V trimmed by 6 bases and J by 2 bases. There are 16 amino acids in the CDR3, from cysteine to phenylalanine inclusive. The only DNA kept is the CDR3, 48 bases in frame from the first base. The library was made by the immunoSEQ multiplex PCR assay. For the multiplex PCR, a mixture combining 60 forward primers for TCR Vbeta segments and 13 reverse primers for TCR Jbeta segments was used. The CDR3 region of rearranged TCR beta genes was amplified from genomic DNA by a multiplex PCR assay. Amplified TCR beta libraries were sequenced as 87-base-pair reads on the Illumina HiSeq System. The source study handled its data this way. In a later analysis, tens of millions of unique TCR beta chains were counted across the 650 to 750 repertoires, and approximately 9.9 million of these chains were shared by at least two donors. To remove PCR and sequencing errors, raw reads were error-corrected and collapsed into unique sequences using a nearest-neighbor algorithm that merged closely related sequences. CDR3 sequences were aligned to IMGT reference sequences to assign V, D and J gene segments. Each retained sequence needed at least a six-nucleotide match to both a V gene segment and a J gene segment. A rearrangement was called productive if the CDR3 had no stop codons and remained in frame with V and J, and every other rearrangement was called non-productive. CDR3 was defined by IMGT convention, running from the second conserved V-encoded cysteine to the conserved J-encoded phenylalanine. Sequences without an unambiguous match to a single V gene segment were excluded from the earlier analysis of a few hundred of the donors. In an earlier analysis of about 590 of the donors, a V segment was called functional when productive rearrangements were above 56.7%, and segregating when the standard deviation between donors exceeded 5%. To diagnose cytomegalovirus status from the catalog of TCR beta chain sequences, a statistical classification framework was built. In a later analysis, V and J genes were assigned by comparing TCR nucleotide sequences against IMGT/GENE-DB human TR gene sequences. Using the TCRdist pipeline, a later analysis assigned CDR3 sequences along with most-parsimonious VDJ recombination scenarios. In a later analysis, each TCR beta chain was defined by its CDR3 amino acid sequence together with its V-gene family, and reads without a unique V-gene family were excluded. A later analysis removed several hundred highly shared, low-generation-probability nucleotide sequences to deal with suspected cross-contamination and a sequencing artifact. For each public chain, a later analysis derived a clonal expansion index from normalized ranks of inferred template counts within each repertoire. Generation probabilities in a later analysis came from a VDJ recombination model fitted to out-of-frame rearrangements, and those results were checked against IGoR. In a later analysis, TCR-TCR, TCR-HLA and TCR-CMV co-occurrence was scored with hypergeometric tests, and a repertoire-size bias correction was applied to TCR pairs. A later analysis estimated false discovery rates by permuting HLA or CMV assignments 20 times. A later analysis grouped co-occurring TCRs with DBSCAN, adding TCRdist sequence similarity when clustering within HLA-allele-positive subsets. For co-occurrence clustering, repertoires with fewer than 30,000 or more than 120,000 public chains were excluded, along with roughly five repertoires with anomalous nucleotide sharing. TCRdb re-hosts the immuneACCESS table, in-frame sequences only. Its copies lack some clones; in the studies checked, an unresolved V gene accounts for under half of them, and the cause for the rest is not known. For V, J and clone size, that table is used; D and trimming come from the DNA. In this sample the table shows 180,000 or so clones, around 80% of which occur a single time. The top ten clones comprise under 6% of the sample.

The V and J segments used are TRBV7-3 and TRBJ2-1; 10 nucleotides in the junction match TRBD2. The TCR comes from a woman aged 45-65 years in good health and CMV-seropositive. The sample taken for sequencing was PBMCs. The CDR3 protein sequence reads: CASSDIAGGAYNEQFF. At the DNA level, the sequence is TGTGCCAGCAGTGACATAGCGGGAGGCGCCTACAATGAGCAGTTCTTC.